This T cell receptor beta chain was documented in a study of blood T cells in healthy people across ages. A sample-barcoded 5' primer and a J-beta primer mix were used in a second PCR of roughly 7 to 11 cycles. Sequencing recovered at least 3 million CDR3-containing paired-end reads from each sample. MiXCR, run by TCRdb on the 5' RACE reads, gives a single entry per CDR3 protein. The sample shows 700,000 to 950,000 distinct CDR3 sequences, 58% of them seen only once. Each sample had at least 6 million PBMCs isolated. Points from the study as a whole: Donors of long life had a larger count of naive CD4+ cells and greater diversity than aged donors. Investigators treated diversity estimates from one million T cells as underestimates.

In regard to this clonotype: Its antigen is undetermined.

V dropped 7 bases and J dropped 8 bases, with 14 bases sitting between them. The CDR3 loop spans 13 amino acids. Sequences were obtained from blood. V is TRBV12-3 or TRBV12-4 and J is TRBJ1-4; weak D call: TRBD1 (6 bases). The sequence derives from a man aged 30 to 45 in good health. The CDR3 DNA is TGTGCCAGCAATCGGCGGGACACCGAAAAACTGTTTTTT. It codes for CASNRRDTEKLFF.